The sequence of this TCR beta chain was determined in a study of cytotoxic CD8 clonotypes in ibrutinib-treated CLL. Study details: Approximately 25 partial and 2 complete responses; at median roughly 68 months, roughly 15 remitted, roughly 12 progressed. When averaged across all of the samples, the counts came to roughly 240,000 productive templates and 90,000 to 95,000 productive rearrangements.

Generated by immunoSEQ multiplex PCR, the TCRdb table keeps only in-frame clones and is missing some. The repertoire includes over 30,000 clones, approximately 67% of them detected once, and 7% sits in the top ten. Germline V CDR1 and CDR2: SGHTA, FQGNSA. The CDR3 contains 13 residues. V shed 1 base and J shed 3 bases, with 4 bases lying between them. The source material was PBMCs, sampled at disease progression, from a patient treated with ibrutinib. This receptor was taken from a human donor with chronic lymphocytic leukemia. The genes are TRBV7-2 and TRBJ2-1; the D is unclear. CDR3 protein: CASSLVGYNEQFF. The CDR3 bases are TGTGCCAGCAGCTTAGTGGGCTACAATGAGCAGTTCTTC.